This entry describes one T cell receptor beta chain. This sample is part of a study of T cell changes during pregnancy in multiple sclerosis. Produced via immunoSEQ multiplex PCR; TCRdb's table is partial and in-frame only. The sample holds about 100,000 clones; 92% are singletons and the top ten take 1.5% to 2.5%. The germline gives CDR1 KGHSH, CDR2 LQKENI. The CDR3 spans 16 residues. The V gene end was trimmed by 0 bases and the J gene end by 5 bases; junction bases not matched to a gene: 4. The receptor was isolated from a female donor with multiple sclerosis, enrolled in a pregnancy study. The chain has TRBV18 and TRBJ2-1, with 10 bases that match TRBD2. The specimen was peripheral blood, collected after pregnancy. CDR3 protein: CASSPPKGLANNEQFF. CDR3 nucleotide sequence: TGTGCCAGCTCACCACCCAAGGGACTAGCGAACAATGAGCAGTTCTTC.